These 7 T cell receptor beta chains share one sample of origin, sequenced in a study of spatial heterogeneity in lung cancer. These TCRs' antigens remain unknown. Time point described: sample taken at primary tumor resection. MiXCR was run by TCRdb on the 5' RACE reads, yielding one entry per CDR3 protein. The sample shows about 6,000 distinct CDR3 sequences, 12% to 15% of them seen only once. Study-wide results and limits: Tumors with more nonsynonymous mutations had more expanded intratumoral alpha and beta TCRs.

The sample in question was lung tumor tissue, obtained at surgery. The source is a male donor with early-stage non-small cell lung cancer.

By sample fraction, this clonotype is medium-sized. This beta chain is an off-target read within a library intended for alpha chains, so its frequency means little. V and J are TRBV6-6 and TRBJ1-2, with D unresolved. The germline CDR1 and CDR2 sequences are MNHNY and SVGAGI (reference sequence). The germline V and J ends were trimmed by 2 bases and 0 bases, with 7 bases remaining between them. The CDR3 loop spans 14 amino acids. DNA of the CDR3: TGTGCCAGCAGTTACAGGGCTGCTAACTATGGCTACACCTTC. Translating it yields CASSYRAANYGYTF.

This clonotype is labeled as medium-sized (0.01 to 0.1%). A library prepared for alpha chains yielded this beta chain as an off-target read; its size is of little meaning. V and J are TRBV12-3 or TRBV12-4 and TRBJ1-4, with 7 bases lining up with TRBD1. The junction had 8 bases not matched to a gene; V was cut back by 5 bases and J by 8 bases. CDR3 length equals 14 residues. Here the CDR3 DNA reads TGTGCCAGCAGTGAAAAGGGGGCAGGGGAAAAACTGTTTTTT. It is translated as CASSEKGAGEKLFF.

This clonotype was recorded many times. This beta chain slipped into a library made for alpha chains as a stray read, so its size is not meaningful. The J gene is TRBJ2-7, the V gene TRBV6-6; the match to TRBD2 covers 7 bases. Germline V gene data show CDR1 as MNHNY and CDR2 as SVGAGI (reference sequence). The CDR3 is made up of 15 amino acids. Losses at the gene ends were 2 bases for V and 2 bases for J; bases not matched to a gene: 6. The CDR3 loop reads CASSYPEGRAYEQYF. CDR3 DNA sequence: TGTGCCAGCAGTTACCCCGAGGGGAGGGCCTACGAGCAGTACTTC.

In this sample, this clonotype is medium-sized. This beta chain came through as a stray read in a library set up for alpha chains, and its size says little. The V gene is TRBV6-1, the J gene TRBJ2-1; a possible D gene is TRBD2 (6 bases). V lost 0 bases and J 0 bases, leaving 6 bases between the germline ends. In germline, CDR1 is MNHNS, CDR2 SASEGT. The CDR3 is made up of 15 amino acids. The CDR3 nucleotides read TGTGCCAGCAGTGAAGCGGGGGGCTCCTACAATGAGCAGTTCTTC. Protein product: CASSEAGGSYNEQFF.

This clonotype was counted many times. A library prepared for alpha chains yielded this beta chain as an off-target read; its size is of little meaning. The rearrangement uses TRBV7-9 and TRBJ2-1; D possibly matches TRBD1 or TRBD2 (6 bases each). Germline CDR1 and CDR2: SEHNR and FQNEAQ (reference sequence). The CDR3 consists of 15 residues. The germline V and J ends were trimmed by 4 bases and 2 bases, with 12 bases remaining between them. The CDR3 protein is CASSSSGAPYNEQFF. In DNA, the CDR3 is TGTGCCAGCAGCTCGTCGGGGGCACCCTACAATGAGCAGTTCTTC.

This clonotype ranks as medium-sized. This beta chain is a stray sequence in a library constructed for alpha chains; its clone size is not meaningful. The chain combines TRBV28 with TRBJ1-4; 7 nucleotides match TRBD1. The CDR3 loop spans 12 amino acids. The V and J ends lost 6 bases and 12 bases, in that order; junction bases with no gene match: 7. Germline assignment: CDR1 MDHEN and CDR2 SYDVKM. The CDR3 region has the DNA TGTGCCAGCAGCCTCATTCAGGGGGAACTGTTTTTT. It translates to CASSLIQGELFF.

This clonotype is judged large. Since the library was made to target alpha chains, this beta chain is a stray read and its abundance is not meaningful. This sequence joins TRBV6-5 and TRBJ2-2; D call uncertain. The CDR3 consists of 14 residues. CDR1 and CDR2 from the germline V gene are MNHEY and SVGAGI. V was clipped by 2 bases and J by 4 bases, with 8 bases between them. The CDR3 spells CASSYDSGTGELFF. The CDR3 region has the DNA TGTGCCAGCAGTTACGATTCGGGCACCGGGGAGCTGTTTTTT.